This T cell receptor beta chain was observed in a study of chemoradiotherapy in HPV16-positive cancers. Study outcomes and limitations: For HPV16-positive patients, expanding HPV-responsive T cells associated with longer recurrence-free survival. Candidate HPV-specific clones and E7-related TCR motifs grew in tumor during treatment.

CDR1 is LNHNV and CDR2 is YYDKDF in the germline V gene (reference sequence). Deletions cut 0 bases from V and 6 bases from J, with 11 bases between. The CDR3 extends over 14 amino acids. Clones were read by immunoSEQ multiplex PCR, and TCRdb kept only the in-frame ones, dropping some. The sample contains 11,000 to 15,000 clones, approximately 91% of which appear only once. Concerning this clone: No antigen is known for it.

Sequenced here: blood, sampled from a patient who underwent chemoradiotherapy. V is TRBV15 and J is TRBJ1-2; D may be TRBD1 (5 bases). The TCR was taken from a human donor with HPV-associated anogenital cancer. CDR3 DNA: TGTGCCACCAGCAGAGATTGGGAGGGGAATGGCTACACCTTC. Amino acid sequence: CATSRDWEGNGYTF.